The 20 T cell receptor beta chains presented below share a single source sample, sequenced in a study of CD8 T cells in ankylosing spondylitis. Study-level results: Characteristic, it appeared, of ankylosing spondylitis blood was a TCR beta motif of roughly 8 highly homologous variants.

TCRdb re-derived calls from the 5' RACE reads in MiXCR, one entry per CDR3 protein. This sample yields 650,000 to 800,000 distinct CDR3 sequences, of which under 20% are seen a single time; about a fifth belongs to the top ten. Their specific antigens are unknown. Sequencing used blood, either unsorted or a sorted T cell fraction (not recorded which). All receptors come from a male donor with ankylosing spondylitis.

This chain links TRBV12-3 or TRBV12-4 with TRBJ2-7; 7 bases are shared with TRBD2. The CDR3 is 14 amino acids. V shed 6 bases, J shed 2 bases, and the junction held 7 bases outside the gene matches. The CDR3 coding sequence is TGTGCCAGCAGCCCATCCGGGAGGACCTACGAGCAGTACTTC. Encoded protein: CASSPSGRTYEQYF.

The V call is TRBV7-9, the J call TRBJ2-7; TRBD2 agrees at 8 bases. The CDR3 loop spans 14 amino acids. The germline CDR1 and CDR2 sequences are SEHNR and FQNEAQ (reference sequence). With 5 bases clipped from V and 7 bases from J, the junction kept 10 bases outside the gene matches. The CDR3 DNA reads TGTGCCAGCAGCCCCCCGGGAGGGACGGGTGAGCAGTACTTC. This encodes CASSPPGGTGEQYF.

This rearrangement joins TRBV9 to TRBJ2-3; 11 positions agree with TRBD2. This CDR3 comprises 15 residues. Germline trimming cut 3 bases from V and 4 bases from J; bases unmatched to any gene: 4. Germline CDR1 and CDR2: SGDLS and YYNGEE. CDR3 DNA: TGTGCCAGCAGCGGGGGACTAGCGGCTCCAGATACGCAGTATTTT. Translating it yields CASSGGLAAPDTQYF.

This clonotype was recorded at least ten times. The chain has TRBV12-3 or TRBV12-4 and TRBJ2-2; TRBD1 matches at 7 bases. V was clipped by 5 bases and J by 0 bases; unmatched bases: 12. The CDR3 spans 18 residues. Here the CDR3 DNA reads TGTGCCAGCAGTCCCCGGGACAGCTTAATAACGAACACCGGGGAGCTGTTTTTT. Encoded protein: CASSPRDSLITNTGELFF.

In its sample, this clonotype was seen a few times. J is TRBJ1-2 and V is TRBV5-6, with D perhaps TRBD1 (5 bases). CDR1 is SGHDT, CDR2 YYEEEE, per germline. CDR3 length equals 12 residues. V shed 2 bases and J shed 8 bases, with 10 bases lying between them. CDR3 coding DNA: TGTGCCAGCAGCTTACAGGTGTTGGGCTACACCTTC. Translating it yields CASSLQVLGYTF.

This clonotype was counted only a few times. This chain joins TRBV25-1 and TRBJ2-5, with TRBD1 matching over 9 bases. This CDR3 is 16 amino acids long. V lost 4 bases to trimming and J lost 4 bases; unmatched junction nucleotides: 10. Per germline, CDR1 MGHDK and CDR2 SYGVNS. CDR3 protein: CASSGRFTGGGETQYF. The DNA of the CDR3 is TGTGCCAGCAGTGGGCGGTTTACAGGGGGCGGAGAGACCCAGTACTTC.

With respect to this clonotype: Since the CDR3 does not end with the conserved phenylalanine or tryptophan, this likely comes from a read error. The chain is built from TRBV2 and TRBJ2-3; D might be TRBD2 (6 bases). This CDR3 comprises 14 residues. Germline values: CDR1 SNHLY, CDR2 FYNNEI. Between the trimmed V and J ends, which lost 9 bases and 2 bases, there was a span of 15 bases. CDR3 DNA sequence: TGTGCCAGACGATCTAGCGACGACACAGATACGCAGTATTTG. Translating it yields CARRSSDDTDTQYL.

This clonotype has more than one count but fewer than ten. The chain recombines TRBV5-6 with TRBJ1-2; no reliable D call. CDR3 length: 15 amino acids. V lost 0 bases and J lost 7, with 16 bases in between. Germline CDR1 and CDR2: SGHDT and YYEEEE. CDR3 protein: CASSLGDLSPFGYTF. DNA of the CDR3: TGTGCCAGCAGCTTGGGCGACCTATCCCCATTTGGCTACACCTTC.

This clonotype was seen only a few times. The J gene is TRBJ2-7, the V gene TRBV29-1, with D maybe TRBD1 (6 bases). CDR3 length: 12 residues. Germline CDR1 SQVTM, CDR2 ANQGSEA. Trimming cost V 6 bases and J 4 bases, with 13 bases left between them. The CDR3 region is CSVSGEGYEQYF. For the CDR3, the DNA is TGCAGCGTCTCAGGGGAAGGGTACGAGCAGTACTTC.

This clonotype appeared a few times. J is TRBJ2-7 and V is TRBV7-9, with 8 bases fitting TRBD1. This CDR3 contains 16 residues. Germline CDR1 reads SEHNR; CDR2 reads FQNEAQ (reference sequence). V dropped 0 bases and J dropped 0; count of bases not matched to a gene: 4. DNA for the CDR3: TGTGCCAGCAGCTTAGCCACAGGGGGATACTCCTACGAGCAGTACTTC. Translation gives CASSLATGGYSYEQYF.

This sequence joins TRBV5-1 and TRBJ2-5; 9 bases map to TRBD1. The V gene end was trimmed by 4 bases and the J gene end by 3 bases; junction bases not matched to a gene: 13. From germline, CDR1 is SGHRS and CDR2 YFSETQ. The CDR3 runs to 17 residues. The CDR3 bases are TGCGCCAGCAGCCTGGGACAGGGATTTCACACAGAAGAGACCCAGTACTTC. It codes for CASSLGQGFHTEETQYF.

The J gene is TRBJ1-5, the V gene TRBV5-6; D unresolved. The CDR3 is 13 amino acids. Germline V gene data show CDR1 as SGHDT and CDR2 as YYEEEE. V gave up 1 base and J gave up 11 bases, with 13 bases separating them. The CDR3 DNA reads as TGTGCCAGCAGCTTGACTGGCAATCAAGCCCAGCATTTT. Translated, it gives CASSLTGNQAQHF.

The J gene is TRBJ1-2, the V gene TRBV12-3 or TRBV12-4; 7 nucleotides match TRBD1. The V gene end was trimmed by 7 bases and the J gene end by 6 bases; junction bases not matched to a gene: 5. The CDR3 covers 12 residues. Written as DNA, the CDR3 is TGTGCCAGCAATTCAGGGGGGGATGGCTACACCTTC. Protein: CASNSGGDGYTF.

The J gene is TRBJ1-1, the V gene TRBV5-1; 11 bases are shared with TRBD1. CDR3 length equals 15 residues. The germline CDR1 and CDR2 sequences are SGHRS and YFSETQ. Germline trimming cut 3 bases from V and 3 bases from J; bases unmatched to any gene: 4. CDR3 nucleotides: TGCGCCAGCAGCTGGACAGGGGGCTTCGACACTGAAGCTTTCTTT. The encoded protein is CASSWTGGFDTEAFF.

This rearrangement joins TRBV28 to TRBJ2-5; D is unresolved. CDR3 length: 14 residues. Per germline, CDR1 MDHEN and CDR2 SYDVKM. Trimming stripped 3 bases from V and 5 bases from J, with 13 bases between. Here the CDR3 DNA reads TGTGCCAGCAGTTTGGGTGAGGTCAGTGAGACCCAGTACTTC. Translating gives CASSLGEVSETQYF.

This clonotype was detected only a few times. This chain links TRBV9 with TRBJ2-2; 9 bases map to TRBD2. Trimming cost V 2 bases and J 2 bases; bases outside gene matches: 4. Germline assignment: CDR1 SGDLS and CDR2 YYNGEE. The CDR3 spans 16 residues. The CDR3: CASSVRLAANTGELFF. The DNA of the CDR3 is TGTGCCAGCAGCGTGCGACTAGCGGCCAACACCGGGGAGCTGTTTTTT.

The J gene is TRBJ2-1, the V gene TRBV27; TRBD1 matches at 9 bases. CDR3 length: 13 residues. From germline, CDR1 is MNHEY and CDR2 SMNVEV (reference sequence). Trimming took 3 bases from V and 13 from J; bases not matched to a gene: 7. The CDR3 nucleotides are TGTGCCAGCAGTTTCCGGGACAGGGCAGATCAGTTCTTC. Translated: CASSFRDRADQFF.

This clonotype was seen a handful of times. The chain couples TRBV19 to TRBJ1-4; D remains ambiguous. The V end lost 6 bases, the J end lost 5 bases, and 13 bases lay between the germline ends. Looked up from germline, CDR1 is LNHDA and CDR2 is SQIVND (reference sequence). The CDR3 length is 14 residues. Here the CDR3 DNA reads TGTGCCAGTAGAGCCTCTGACGGAAATGAAAAACTGTTTTTT. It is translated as CASRASDGNEKLFF.

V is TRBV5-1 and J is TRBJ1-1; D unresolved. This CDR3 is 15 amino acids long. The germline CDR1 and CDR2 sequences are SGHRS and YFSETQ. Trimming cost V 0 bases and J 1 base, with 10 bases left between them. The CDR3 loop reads CASSLDTARNTEAFF. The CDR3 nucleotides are TGCGCCAGCAGCTTGGATACCGCCAGGAACACTGAAGCTTTCTTT.

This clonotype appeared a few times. The CDR3 nucleotides are TGTGCCAGCAGTTTTAGGTCCTCTCGCGTGGTCAGGGACACTGAAGCTTTCTTT. It is translated as CASSFRSSRVVRDTEAFF. The chain joins TRBV12-3 or TRBV12-4 to TRBJ1-1; the D gene is possibly TRBD1 (5 bases). V lost 3 bases and J lost 3, with 23 bases in between. The CDR3 covers 18 residues.